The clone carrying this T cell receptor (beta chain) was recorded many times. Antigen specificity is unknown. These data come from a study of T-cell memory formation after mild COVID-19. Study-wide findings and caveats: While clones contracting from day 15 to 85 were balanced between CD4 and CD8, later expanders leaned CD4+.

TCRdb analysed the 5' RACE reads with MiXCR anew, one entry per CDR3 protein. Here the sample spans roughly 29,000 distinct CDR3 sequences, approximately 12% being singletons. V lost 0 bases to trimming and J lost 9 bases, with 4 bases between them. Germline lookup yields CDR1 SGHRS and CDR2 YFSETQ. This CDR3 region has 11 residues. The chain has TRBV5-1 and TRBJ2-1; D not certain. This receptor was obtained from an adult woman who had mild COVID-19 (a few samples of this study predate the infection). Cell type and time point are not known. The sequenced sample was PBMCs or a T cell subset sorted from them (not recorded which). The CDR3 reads CASSLEAEQFF. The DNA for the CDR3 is TGCGCCAGCAGCTTGGAGGCTGAGCAGTTCTTC.